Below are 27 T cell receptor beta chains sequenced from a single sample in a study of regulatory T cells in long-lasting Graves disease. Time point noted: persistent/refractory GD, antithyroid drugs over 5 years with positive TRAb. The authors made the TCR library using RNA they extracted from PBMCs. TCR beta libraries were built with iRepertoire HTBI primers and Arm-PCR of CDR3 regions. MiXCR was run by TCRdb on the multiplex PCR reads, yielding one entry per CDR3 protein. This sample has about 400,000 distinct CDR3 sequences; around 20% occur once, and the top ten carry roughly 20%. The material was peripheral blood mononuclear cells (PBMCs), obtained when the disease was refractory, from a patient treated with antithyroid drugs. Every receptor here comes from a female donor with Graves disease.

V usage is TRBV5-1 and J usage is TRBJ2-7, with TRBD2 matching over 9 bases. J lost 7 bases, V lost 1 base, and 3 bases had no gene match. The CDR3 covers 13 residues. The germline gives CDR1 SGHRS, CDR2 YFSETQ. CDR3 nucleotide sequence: TGCGCCAGCAGCTTGTCCCTAGCGGGGGAGCAGTACTTC. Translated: CASSLSLAGEQYF.

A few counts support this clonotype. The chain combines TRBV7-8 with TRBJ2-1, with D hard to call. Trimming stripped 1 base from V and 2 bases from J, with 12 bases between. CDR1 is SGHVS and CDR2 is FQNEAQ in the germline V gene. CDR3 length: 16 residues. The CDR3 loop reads CASSLGVSKPYNEQFF. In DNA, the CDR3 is TGTGCCAGCAGCTTAGGAGTGTCAAAACCCTACAATGAGCAGTTCTTC.

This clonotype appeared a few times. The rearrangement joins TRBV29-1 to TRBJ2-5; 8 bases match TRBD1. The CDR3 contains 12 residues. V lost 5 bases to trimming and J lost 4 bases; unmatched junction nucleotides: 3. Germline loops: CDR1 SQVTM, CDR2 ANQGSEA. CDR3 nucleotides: TGCAGCGTTAGGACAGGGAGAGAGACCCAGTACTTC. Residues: CSVRTGRETQYF.

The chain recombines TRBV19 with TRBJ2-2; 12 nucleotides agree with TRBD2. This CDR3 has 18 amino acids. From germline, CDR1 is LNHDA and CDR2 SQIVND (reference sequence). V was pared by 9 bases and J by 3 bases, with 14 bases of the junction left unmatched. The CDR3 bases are TGTGCCAGCACAAGACTAGCGGGAGATAGGTTTCACACCGGGGAGCTGTTTTTT. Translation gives CASTRLAGDRFHTGELFF.

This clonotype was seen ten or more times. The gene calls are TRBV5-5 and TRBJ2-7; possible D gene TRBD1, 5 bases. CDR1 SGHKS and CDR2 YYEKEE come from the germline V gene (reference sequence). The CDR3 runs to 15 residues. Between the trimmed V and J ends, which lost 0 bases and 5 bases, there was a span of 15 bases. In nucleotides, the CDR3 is TGTGCCAGCAGCTTGGAAGACAGTACCACTAACGAGCAGTACTTC. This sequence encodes CASSLEDSTTNEQYF.

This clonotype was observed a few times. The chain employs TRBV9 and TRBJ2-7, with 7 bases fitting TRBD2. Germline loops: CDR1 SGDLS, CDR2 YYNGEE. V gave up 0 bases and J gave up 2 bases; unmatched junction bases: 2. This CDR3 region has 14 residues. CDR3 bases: TGTGCCAGCAGCGTAGGCGGGAGCCCCTACGAGCAGTACTTC. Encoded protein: CASSVGGSPYEQYF.

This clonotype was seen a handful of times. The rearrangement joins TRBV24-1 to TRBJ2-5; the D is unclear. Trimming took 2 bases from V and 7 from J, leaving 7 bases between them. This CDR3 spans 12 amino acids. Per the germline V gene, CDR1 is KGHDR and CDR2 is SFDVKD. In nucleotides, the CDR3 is TGTGCCACCAGTGATTCGGGCGGGACCCAGTACTTC. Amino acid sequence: CATSDSGGTQYF.

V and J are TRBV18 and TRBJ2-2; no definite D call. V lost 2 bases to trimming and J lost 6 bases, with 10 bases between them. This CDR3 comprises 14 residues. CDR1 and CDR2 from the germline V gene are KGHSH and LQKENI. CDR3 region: CASSPLSSPGELFF. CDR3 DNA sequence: TGTGCCAGCTCACCATTGTCCAGCCCCGGGGAGCTGTTTTTT.

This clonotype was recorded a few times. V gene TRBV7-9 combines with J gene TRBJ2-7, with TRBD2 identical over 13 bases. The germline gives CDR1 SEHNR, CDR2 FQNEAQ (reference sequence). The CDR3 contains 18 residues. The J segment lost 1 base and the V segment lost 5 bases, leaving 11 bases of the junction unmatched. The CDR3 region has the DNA TGTGCCAGCAGCCGAACCACTACTAGCGGGAGGGGATCCTACGAGCAGTACTTC. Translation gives CASSRTTTSGRGSYEQYF.

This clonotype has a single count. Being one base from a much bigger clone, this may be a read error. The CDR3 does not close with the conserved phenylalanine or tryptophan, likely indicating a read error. DNA for the CDR3: TGTGCCAGCAGTTCCGGACTCGTGAACACTGAAGCTTTCTCT. The encoded protein is CASSSGLVNTEAFS. V usage is TRBV6-5 and J usage is TRBJ1-1, with no clear D. This CDR3 is built from 14 residues. The V and J ends lost 4 bases and 0 bases respectively, with 9 bases between them. Looked up from germline, CDR1 is MNHEY and CDR2 is SVGAGI.

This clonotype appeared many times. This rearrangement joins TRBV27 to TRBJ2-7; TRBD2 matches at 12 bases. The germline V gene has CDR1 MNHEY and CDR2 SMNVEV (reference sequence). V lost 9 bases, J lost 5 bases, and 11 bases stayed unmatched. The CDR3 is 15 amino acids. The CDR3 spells CASGLAGPPRNEQYF. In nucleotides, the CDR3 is TGTGCCAGTGGACTAGCGGGACCACCGCGGAACGAGCAGTACTTC.

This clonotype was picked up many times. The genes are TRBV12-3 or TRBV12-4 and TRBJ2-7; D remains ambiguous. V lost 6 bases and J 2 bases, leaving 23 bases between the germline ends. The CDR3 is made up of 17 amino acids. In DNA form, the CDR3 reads TGTGCCAGCAGCCCCGGCCGAAGGTTAGCCACACCCTACGAGCAGTACTTC. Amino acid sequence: CASSPGRRLATPYEQYF.

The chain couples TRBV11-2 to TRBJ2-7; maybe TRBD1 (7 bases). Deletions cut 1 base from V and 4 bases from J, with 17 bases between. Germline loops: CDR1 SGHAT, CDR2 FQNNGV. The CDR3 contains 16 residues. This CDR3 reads CASSLVGGGGAYEQYF. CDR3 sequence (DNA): TGTGCCAGCAGCTTAGTCGGAGGAGGGGGCGCGTACGAGCAGTACTTC.

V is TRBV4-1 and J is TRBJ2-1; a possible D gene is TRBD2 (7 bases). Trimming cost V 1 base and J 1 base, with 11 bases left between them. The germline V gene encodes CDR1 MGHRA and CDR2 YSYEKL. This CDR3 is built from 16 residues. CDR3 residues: CASSQVGGQSYNEQFF. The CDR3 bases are TGCGCCAGCAGCCAAGTGGGGGGGCAATCCTACAATGAGCAGTTCTTC.

CDR3 region: CASSVGGPMTGELFF. The CDR3 bases are TGTGCCAGCAGCGTAGGGGGACCTATGACCGGGGAGCTGTTTTTT. The V gene is TRBV9, the J gene TRBJ2-2; D tentatively reads TRBD1 or TRBD2 (5 bases each). Trimming removed 0 bases at V and 5 bases at J, with 11 bases between. Germline CDR1 is SGDLS and CDR2 is YYNGEE. The CDR3 contains 15 residues. Full variable domain (missing parts from reference TRBV9 and TRBJ2-2): DSGVTQTPKHLITATGQRVTLRCSPRSGDLSVYWYQQSLDQGLQFLIQYYNGEERAKGNILERFSAQQFPDLHSELNLSSLELGDSALYFCASSVGGPMTGELFFGEGSRLTVL.

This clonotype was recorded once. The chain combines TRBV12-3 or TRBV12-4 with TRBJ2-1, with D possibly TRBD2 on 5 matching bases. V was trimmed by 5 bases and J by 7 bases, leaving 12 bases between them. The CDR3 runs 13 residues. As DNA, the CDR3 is TGTGCCAGCAGTGAGGGCCGAGGGAATGAGCAGTTCTTC. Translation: CASSEGRGNEQFF.

The CDR3 region is CASSPPGPNEKLFF. CDR3 DNA sequence: TGTGCCAGCAGCCCCCCCGGCCCTAATGAAAAACTGTTTTTT. This chain connects TRBV7-9 to TRBJ1-4; D remains unclear. Germline lookup yields CDR1 SEHNR and CDR2 FQNEAQ (reference sequence). Between the trimmed V and J ends, which lost 5 bases and 3 bases, there was a span of 10 bases. This CDR3 is built from 14 residues.

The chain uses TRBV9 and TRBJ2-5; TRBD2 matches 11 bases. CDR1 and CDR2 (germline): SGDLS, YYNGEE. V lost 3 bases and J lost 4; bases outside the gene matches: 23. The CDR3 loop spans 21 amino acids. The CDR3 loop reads CASSAGNPGGTSGIRGETQYF. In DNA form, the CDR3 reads TGTGCCAGCAGCGCAGGGAACCCTGGGGGGACTAGCGGCATCAGGGGAGAGACCCAGTACTTC. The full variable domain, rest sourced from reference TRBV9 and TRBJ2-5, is DSGVTQTPKHLITATGQRVTLRCSPRSGDLSVYWYQQSLDQGLQFLIQYYNGEERAKGNILERFSAQQFPDLHSELNLSSLELGDSALYFCASSAGNPGGTSGIRGETQYFGPGTRLLVL.

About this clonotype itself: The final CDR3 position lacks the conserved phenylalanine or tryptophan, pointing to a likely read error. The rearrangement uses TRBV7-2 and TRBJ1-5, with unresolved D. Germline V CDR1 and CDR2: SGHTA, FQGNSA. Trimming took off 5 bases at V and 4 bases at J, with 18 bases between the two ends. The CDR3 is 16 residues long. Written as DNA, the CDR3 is TGTGCCAGCAGCCCCGGGCAGAGCTGGGGAAATCAGCCCCAGCATTCT. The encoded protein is CASSPGQSWGNQPQHS.

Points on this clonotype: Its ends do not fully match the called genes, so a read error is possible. The CDR3 sequence: CASCFTRRGEGYEQYF. DNA for the CDR3: TGTGCCAGCTGTTTCACCCGTAGGGGCGAGGGCTACGAGCAGTACTTC. The V gene is TRBV28, the J gene TRBJ2-7, with D tentatively TRBD1 or TRBD2 (5 bases each). CDR3 length: 16 amino acids. Germline-derived CDR1 and CDR2 are MDHEN and SYDVKM.

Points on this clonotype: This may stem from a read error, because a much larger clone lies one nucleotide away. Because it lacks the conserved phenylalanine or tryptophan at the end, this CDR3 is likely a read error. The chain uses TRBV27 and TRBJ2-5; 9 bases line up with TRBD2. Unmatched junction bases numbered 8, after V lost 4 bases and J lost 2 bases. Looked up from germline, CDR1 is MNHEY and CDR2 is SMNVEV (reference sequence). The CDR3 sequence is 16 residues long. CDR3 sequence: CASSSIAGVAQETQYL. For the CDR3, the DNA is TGTGCCAGCAGTTCGATAGCGGGAGTGGCTCAAGAGACCCAGTACCTC.

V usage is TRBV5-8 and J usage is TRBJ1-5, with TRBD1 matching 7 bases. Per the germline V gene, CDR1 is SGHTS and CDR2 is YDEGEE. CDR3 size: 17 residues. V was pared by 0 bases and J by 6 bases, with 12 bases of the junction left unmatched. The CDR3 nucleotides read TGTGCCAGCAGCTTGGGGGACAGTCAGGTCAAATTTCAGCCCCAGCATTTT. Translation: CASSLGDSQVKFQPQHF.

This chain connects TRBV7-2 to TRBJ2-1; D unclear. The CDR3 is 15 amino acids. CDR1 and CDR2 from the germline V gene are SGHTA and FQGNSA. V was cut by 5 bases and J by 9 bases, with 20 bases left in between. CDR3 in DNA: TGTGCCAGCAGCCAGAACGCCCTCGATAGTGGTGAGCAGTTCTTC. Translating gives CASSQNALDSGEQFF.

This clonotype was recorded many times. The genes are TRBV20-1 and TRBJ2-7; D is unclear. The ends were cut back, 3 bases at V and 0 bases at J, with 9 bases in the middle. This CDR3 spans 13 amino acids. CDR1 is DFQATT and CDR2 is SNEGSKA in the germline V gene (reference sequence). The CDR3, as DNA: TGCAGTGCTAGCAGGCCGAACTCCTACGAGCAGTACTTC. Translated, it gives CSASRPNSYEQYF.

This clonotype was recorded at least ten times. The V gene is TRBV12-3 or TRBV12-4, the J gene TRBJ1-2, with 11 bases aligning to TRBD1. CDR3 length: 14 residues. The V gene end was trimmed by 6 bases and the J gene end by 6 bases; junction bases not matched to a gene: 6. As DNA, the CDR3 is TGTGCCAGCAGCCTCGGACAGGGGGCGAATGGCTACACCTTC. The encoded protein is CASSLGQGANGYTF.

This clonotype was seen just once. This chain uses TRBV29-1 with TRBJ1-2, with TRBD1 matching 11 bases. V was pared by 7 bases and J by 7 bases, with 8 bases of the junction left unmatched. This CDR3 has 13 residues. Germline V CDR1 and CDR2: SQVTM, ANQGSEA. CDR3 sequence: CSDDRDRGAGYTF. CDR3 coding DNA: TGCAGCGACGACCGGGACAGGGGGGCTGGCTACACCTTC.

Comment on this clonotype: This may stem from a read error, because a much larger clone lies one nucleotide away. As DNA, the CDR3 is TGTGCCAGCAGCCCTGACATGCCCAACACCGGGGAGCTGTTTTTT. It specifies CASSPDMPNTGELFF. The chain links TRBV5-6 to TRBJ2-2; unclear D gene. Trimming removed 4 bases at V and 2 bases at J, with 12 bases between. The CDR3 has 15 amino acids. CDR1 and CDR2 (germline): SGHDT, YYEEEE.